This record concerns one TCR beta chain sequence. At one end, the junction sequence differs from germline, possibly due to a read error. The CDR3 spans 13 residues. Looked up from germline, CDR1 is LGHDT and CDR2 is YNNKEL (reference sequence). The record originates from a study of blood T cells in healthy people across ages. The use of a sample-barcoded 5' primer and a J-beta primer mix characterized a second PCR of 7 to 11 cycles. Each CDR3 protein gets one entry after TCRdb re-called the 5' RACE reads with MiXCR. The sample yields about 630,000 distinct CDR3 sequences, around 21% seen once. Sequencing was done on a sample of blood. This TCR came from a man aged 70-80 years in good health. The gene calls are TRBV3-1 and TRBJ2-5, with D tentatively TRBD2 (6 bases). As DNA, the CDR3 is TGTGCCAGCAGCCAAAACGGGAGACCGTGGGTGTTCTTC. Amino acids: CASSQNGRPWVFF.